A single sample is the source of the 5 T cell receptor beta chains below, sequenced in a study of beta chain features in type 1 diabetes. cDNA synthesis used the whole RNA isolate, giving expressed TCRB sequences. The table came from immunoSEQ multiplex PCR; TCRdb's copy has only in-frame clones and leaves some out. The sample yields a few hundred thousand clones, less than 35% seen once. The specimen was central memory CD4+ T cells from blood. These receptors originate from a young man in good health.

This clone came up a few times. The rearrangement links TRBV2 to TRBJ1-2; 8 nucleotides agree with TRBD1. Germline CDR1 is SNHLY and CDR2 is FYNNEI. The CDR3 has 15 residues. J lost 4 bases, V lost 3 bases, and 7 bases had no gene match. For the CDR3, the DNA is TGTGCCAGCAGTGACCAGACAGGGGTGATCTATGGCTACACCTTC. This gives the protein CASSDQTGVIYGYTF.

This clone showed up just once. The rearrangement joins TRBV20-1 to TRBJ2-1; D is undetermined. CDR3 length equals 11 residues. V was cut by 5 bases and J by 7 bases, with 9 bases left in between. Germline V lookup: CDR1 DFQATT, CDR2 SNEGSKA (reference sequence). The CDR3 DNA reads as TGCAGTGCTTTTTCACTGAATGAGCAGTTCTTC. It yields the protein CSAFSLNEQFF.

The CDR3 nucleotides are TGTGCCAGCTTAGGGTATGGCCTCTCCTACAATGAGCAGTTCTTC. Residues: CASLGYGLSYNEQFF. This chain joins TRBV28 and TRBJ2-1; D is unresolved. The germline V gene has CDR1 MDHEN and CDR2 SYDVKM. The CDR3 runs to 15 residues. The V end was cut by 8 bases, the J end by 0 bases, with 14 bases between.

A word on this clone: The same CDR3 also results from other DNA sequences found in this sample. V and J are TRBV5-1 and TRBJ2-5; TRBD1 is a possible D gene (6 bases). The length of the CDR3 is 13 residues. V was clipped by 4 bases and J by 2 bases, with 9 bases between them. Germline V gives CDR1 SGHRS, CDR2 YFSETQ. CDR3 loop: CASSDGQQETQYF. The CDR3 DNA sequence: TGCGCCAGCAGCGATGGACAGCAAGAGACCCAGTACTTC.

This rearrangement joins TRBV9 to TRBJ1-2, with D perhaps TRBD1 (6 bases). Germline V gene lookup returns CDR1 SGDLS and CDR2 YYNGEE. The CDR3 loop spans 13 amino acids. The V and J ends lost 1 base and 8 bases respectively, with 12 bases between them. Here the CDR3 reads CASSVPGVNGYTF. The CDR3 bases are TGTGCCAGCAGCGTACCAGGGGTAAACGGCTACACCTTC. The entire variable domain, with the rest obtained from reference TRBV9 and TRBJ1-2, is as follows: DSGVTQTPKHLITATGQRVTLRCSPRSGDLSVYWYQQSLDQGLQFLIQYYNGEERAKGNILERFSAQQFPDLHSELNLSSLELGDSALYFCASSVPGVNGYTFGSGTRLTVV.